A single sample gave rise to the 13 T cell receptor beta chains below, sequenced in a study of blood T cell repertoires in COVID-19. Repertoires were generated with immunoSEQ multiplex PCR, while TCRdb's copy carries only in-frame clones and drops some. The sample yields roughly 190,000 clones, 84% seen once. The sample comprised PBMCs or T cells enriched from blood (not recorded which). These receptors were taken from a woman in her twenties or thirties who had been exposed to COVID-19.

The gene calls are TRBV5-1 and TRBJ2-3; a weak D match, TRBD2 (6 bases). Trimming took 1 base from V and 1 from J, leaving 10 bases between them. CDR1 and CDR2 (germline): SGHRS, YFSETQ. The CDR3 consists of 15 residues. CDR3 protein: CASSLSWRGTDTQYF. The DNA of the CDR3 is TGCGCCAGCAGCTTGTCGTGGAGGGGCACAGATACGCAGTATTTT.

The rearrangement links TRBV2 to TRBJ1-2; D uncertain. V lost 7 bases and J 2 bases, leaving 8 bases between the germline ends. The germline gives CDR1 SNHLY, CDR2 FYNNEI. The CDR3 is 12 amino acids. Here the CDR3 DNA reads TGTGCCAGCACCGGGTCGAACTATGGCTACACCTTC. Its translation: CASTGSNYGYTF.

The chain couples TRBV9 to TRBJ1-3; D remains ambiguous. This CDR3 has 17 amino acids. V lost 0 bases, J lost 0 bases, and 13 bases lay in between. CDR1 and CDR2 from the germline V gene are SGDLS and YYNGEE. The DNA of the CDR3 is TGTGCCAGCAGCGTAGAACGGGAGAAAAGCTCTGGAAACACCATATATTTT. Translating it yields CASSVEREKSSGNTIYF.

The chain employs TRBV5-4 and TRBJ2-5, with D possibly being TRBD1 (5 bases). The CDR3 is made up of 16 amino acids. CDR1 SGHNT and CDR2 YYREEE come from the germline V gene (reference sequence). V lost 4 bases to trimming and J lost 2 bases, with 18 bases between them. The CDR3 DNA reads TGTGCCAGCAGCCGACAGCCGCTTAATGGACAAGAGACCCAGTACTTC. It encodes CASSRQPLNGQETQYF.

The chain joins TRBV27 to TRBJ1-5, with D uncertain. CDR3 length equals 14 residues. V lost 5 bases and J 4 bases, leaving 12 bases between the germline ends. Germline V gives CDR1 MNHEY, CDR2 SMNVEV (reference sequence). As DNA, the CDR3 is TGTGCCAGCAGTCCAGGCCACCCTAATCAGCCCCAGCATTTT. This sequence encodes CASSPGHPNQPQHF.

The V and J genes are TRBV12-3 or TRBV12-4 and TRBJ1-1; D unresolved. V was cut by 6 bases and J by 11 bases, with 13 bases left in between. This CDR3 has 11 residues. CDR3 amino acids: CASRTGMGAFF. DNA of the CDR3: TGTGCCAGCAGGACCGGGATGGGTGCTTTCTTT.

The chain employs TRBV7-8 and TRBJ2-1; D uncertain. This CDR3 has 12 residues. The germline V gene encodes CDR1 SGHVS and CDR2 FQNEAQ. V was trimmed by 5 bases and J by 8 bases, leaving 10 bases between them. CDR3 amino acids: CASSRDTDEQFF. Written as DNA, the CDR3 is TGTGCCAGCAGCCGTGATACTGATGAGCAGTTCTTC.

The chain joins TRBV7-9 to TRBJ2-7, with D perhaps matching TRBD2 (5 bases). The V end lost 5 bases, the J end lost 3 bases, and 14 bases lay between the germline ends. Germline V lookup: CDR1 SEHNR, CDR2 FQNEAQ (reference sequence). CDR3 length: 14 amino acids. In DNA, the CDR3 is TGTGCCAGCAGCCCCCGGGGTGGGGTCTACGAGCAGTACTTC. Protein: CASSPRGGVYEQYF.

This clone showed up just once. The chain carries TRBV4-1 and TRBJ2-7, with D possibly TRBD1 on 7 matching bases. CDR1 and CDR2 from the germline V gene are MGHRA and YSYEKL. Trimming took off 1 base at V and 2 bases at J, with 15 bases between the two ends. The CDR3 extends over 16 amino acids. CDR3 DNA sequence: TGCGCCAGCAGCCAAGCCCCGGAGGGGACAGCCTACGAGCAGTACTTC. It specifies CASSQAPEGTAYEQYF.

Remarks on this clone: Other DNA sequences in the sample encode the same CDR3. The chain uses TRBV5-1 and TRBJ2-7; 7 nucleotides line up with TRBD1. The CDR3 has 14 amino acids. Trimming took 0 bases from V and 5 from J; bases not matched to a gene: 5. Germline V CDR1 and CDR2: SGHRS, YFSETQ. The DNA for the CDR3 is TGCGCCAGCAGCTTGGGACAGGGAGCGGACGAGCAGTACTTC. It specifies CASSLGQGADEQYF.

CDR3 amino acids: CASSSSNTDTQYF. CDR3 sequence (DNA): TGCGCCAGCAGCTCCTCTAACACAGATACGCAGTATTTT. The chain combines TRBV5-1 with TRBJ2-3; D gene ambiguous. The CDR3 extends over 13 amino acids. The germline V and J ends were trimmed by 3 bases and 2 bases, with 7 bases remaining between them. From germline, CDR1 is SGHRS and CDR2 YFSETQ.

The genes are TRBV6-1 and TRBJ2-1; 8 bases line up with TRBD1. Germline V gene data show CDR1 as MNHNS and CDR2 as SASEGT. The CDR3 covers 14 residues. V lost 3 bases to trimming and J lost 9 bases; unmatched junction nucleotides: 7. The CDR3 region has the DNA TGTGCCAGCAGTGACCACAACACAGGGGGTGAGCAGTTCTTC. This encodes CASSDHNTGGEQFF.

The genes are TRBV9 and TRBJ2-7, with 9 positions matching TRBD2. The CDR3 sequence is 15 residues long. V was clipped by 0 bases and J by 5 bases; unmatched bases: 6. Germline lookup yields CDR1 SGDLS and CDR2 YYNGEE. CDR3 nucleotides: TGTGCCAGCAGCGTAGCACGCGGGGGGGCAGACGAGCAGTACTTC. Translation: CASSVARGGADEQYF. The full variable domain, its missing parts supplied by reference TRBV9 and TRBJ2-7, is DSGVTQTPKHLITATGQRVTLRCSPRSGDLSVYWYQQSLDQGLQFLIQYYNGEERAKGNILERFSAQQFPDLHSELNLSSLELGDSALYFCASSVARGGADEQYFGPGTRLTVT.